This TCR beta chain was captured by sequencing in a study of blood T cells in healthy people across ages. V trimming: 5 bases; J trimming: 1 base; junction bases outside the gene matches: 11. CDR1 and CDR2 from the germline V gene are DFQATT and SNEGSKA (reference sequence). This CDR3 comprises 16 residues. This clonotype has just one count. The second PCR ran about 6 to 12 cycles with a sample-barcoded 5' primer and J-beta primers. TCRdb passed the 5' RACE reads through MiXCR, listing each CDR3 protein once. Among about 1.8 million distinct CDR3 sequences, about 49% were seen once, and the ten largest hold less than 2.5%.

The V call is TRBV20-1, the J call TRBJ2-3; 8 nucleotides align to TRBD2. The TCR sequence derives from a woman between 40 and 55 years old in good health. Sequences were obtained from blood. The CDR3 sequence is CSADPIRAGGTDTQYF. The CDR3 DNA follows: TGCAGTGCTGACCCCATCCGAGCGGGGGGCACAGATACGCAGTATTTT.